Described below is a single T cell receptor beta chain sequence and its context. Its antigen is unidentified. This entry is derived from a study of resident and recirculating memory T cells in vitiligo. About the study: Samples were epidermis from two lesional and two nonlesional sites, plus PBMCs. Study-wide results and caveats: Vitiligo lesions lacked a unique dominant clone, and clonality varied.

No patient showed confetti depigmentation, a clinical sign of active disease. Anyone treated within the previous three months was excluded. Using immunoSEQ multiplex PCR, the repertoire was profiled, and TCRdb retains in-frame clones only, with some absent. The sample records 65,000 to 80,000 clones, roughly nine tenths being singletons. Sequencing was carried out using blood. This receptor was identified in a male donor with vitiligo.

Here the CDR3 DNA reads TGTGCCAGCAGCGTAGGAGGTAGCGCGAAGCAGTTCTTC. Its translation: CASSVGGSAKQFF. The V call is TRBV9, the J call TRBJ2-1; maybe TRBD2 (5 bases). CDR3 size: 13 residues. The V end lost 0 bases, the J end lost 11 bases, and 12 bases lay between the germline ends. Germline V gene lookup returns CDR1 SGDLS and CDR2 YYNGEE.